Each of the 12 T cell receptor beta chains below was sequenced from the same sample in a study of shared clonotypes between healthy human individuals (dated by TCRdb to the early 2020s). The method behind the library was the immunoSEQ multiplex PCR assay. TCRdb limited this immuneACCESS table to in-frame rearrangements with V and J called. A share of clones is missing; checked studies link under half to unresolved V genes, and the rest is unexplained. Here the sample has around 530,000 clones; around 78% occur a single time. The ten largest clones represent 9.5% to 15% of the sample. The sample taken for sequencing was PBMCs. These receptors originate from a woman aged 40-49 years in good health. Some clones in this sample may be carry-over from other donors' samples.

Details on this clone: At the DNA level, this CDR3 is encoded by other sequences in the same sample as well. The rearrangement joins TRBV7-9 to TRBJ1-2; D is undetermined. This CDR3 comprises 13 residues. V lost 1 base and J lost 3, with 6 bases in between. Germline V CDR1 and CDR2: SEHNR, FQNEAQ (reference sequence). In DNA form, the CDR3 reads TGTGCCAGCAGCTTAGGGGGTGACTATGGCTACACCTTC. Its translation: CASSLGGDYGYTF.

V is TRBV18 and J is TRBJ2-5, with 9 bases that match TRBD1. CDR3 size: 16 residues. Germline CDR1 reads KGHSH; CDR2 reads LQKENI. Unmatched junction bases numbered 9, after V lost 6 bases and J lost 1 base. CDR3 bases: TGTGCCAGCTCGTTACAGGGGGCCGGAACCCAAGAGACCCAGTACTTC. The encoded protein is CASSLQGAGTQETQYF. Drawing the rest from reference TRBV18 and TRBJ2-5, the complete variable domain is NAGVMQNPRHLVRRRGQEARLRCSPMKGHSHVYWYRQLPEEGLKFMVYLQKENIIDESGMPKERFSAEFPKEGPSILRIQQVVRGDSAAYFCASSLQGAGTQETQYFGPGTRLLVL.

This chain links TRBV9 with TRBJ2-1; possibly TRBD1 or TRBD2 for D (5 bases each). The CDR3 is 15 residues long. Trimming cost V 4 bases and J 0 bases, with 11 bases left between them. Germline V CDR1 and CDR2: SGDLS, YYNGEE. This CDR3 reads CASSRDHSSYNEQFF. CDR3 sequence (DNA): TGTGCCAGCAGCCGGGACCACAGCTCCTACAATGAGCAGTTCTTC.

V is TRBV19 and J is TRBJ1-5; D call uncertain. Germline V gives CDR1 LNHDA, CDR2 SQIVND (reference sequence). Trimming took off 7 bases at V and 2 bases at J, with 15 bases between the two ends. The CDR3 has 15 residues. This CDR3 reads CASTKGGSGNQPQHF. CDR3 sequence (DNA): TGTGCCAGTACCAAGGGAGGGTCTGGCAATCAGCCCCAGCATTTT.

This chain links TRBV18 with TRBJ2-2; TRBD2 aligns across 11 bases. The length of the CDR3 is 17 residues. Germline loops: CDR1 KGHSH, CDR2 LQKENI. V shed 2 bases, J shed 0 bases, and the junction held 2 bases outside the gene matches. As DNA, the CDR3 is TGTGCCAGCTCACCAAGACTAGCGGGGACGAACACCGGGGAGCTGTTTTTT. Its translation is CASSPRLAGTNTGELFF.

The chain links TRBV5-6 to TRBJ1-1; possibly TRBD1 for D (6 bases). Germline V gene lookup returns CDR1 SGHDT and CDR2 YYEEEE. Trimming cost V 5 bases and J 7 bases, with 15 bases left between them. This CDR3 has 13 amino acids. The CDR3: CASRDQGLGEAFF. DNA of the CDR3: TGTGCCAGCAGAGACCAGGGGTTGGGTGAAGCTTTCTTT.

The chain couples TRBV5-1 to TRBJ2-5; D is unclear. The germline gives CDR1 SGHRS, CDR2 YFSETQ. Deletions cut 1 base from V and 2 bases from J, with 9 bases between. This CDR3 has 14 amino acids. CDR3: CASSLRSSQETQYF. The DNA for the CDR3 is TGCGCCAGCAGCTTGCGCTCCTCGCAAGAGACCCAGTACTTC.

This chain uses TRBV7-9 with TRBJ2-7; perhaps TRBD1 as D (6 bases). The V gene's germline CDR1 is SEHNR and CDR2 FQNEAQ (reference sequence). V lost 1 base and J lost 0, with 13 bases in between. The CDR3 has 16 amino acids. In nucleotides, the CDR3 is TGTGCCAGCAGCTTAGGCCCAGGACAGCGCTCCTACGAGCAGTACTTC. Protein product: CASSLGPGQRSYEQYF.

The chain carries TRBV28 and TRBJ2-5; D might be TRBD2 (7 bases). The ends were cut back, 5 bases at V and 3 bases at J, with 16 bases in the middle. Germline V lookup: CDR1 MDHEN, CDR2 SYDVKM. The CDR3 covers 15 residues. The CDR3 sequence is CASSNSGAGEETQYF. The CDR3, as DNA: TGTGCCAGCAGTAACTCGGGGGCGGGGGAAGAGACCCAGTACTTC.

This clone was detected once. The chain has TRBV5-4 and TRBJ2-7; 7 bases are a match to TRBD2. Germline V gives CDR1 SGHNT, CDR2 YYREEE (reference sequence). The CDR3 loop spans 14 amino acids. V was pared by 0 bases and J by 2 bases, with 2 bases of the junction left unmatched. CDR3 protein: CASSLGGSAYEQYF. Here the CDR3 DNA reads TGTGCCAGCAGCTTGGGCGGGAGTGCCTACGAGCAGTACTTC.

This chain uses TRBV4-1 with TRBJ2-3; 7 bases align to TRBD2. With 1 base clipped from V and 2 bases from J, the junction kept 3 bases outside the gene matches. Germline V gene data show CDR1 as MGHRA and CDR2 as YSYEKL. The CDR3 runs to 15 residues. The CDR3 nucleotides read TGCGCCAGCAGCCAAGGGGGACTAAACACAGATACGCAGTATTTT. Translation gives CASSQGGLNTDTQYF.

The J gene is TRBJ2-7, the V gene TRBV9, with D perhaps TRBD2 (6 bases). Germline V gives CDR1 SGDLS, CDR2 YYNGEE. Trimming pared 0 bases from V and 7 bases from J, leaving 14 bases between. The CDR3 is 14 residues long. The CDR3 DNA sequence: TGTGCCAGCAGCGTAGCGGACTATTCGAGGGAGCAGTACTTC. Protein sequence: CASSVADYSREQYF. The full variable domain, with the rest looked up from reference TRBV9 and TRBJ2-7, is DSGVTQTPKHLITATGQRVTLRCSPRSGDLSVYWYQQSLDQGLQFLIQYYNGEERAKGNILERFSAQQFPDLHSELNLSSLELGDSALYFCASSVADYSREQYFGPGTRLTVT.